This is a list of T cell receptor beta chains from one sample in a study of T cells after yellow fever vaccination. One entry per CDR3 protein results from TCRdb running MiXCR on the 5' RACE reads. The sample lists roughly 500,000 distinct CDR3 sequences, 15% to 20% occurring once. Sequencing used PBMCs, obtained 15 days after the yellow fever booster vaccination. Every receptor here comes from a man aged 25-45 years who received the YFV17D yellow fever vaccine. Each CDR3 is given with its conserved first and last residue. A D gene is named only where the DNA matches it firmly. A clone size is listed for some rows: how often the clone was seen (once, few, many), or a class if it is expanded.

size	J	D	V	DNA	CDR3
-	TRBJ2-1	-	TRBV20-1	TGCAGTGCTAGAGTAGGGGCGGTCTACAATGAGCAGTTCTTC	CSARVGAVYNEQFF
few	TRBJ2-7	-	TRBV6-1	TGTGCCAGCTCCCAACGGGGCGGGGACACTTCCTACGAGCAGTACTTC	CASSQRGGDTSYEQYF
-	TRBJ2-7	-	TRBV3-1	TGTGCCTCCGGACCAACGGGAAGATACGAGCAGTACTTC	CASGPTGRYEQYF
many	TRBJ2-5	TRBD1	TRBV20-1	TGCAGTGCTAGAGACGGGACAGGGGATCAAGAGACCCAGTACTTC	CSARDGTGDQETQYF
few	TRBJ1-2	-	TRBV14	TGTGCCAGCAGCCAAGAAATGGGACAAATGGATGGCTACACCTTC	CASSQEMGQMDGYTF
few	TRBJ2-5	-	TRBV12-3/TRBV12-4	TGTGCCAGCACCCAGGGTGGAGCGAAGACCCAGTACTTC	CASTQGGAKTQYF
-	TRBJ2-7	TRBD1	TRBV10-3	TGTGCCATCAGTGCGGGGGGACAGGGGAAGTACGAGCAGTACTTC	CAISAGGQGKYEQYF
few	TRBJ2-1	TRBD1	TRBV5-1	TGCGCCAGCAGCTTGCAGGGGGCTGAGGACAATGAGCAGTTCTTC	CASSLQGAEDNEQFF
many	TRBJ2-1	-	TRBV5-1	TGTGCCAGCAGCTTGGATGGCTCCTACAATGAGCAGTTCTTC	CASSLDGSYNEQFF
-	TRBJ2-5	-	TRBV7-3	TGTGCCAGCAGCTTAACGGCAGGGCGACAAGAGACCCAGTACTTC	CASSLTAGRQETQYF
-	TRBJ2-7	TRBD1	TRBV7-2	TGTGCCAGCAGGAGAGGGACAGTTTCCTACGAGCAGTACTTC	CASRRGTVSYEQYF
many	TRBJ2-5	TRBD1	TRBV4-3	TGTGCCAGCAGCCAAGACAGGGGAGAGACCCAGTACTTC	CASSQDRGETQYF
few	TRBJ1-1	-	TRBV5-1	TGCGCCAGCAGCTTGGCCAGTACTAGGAACACTGAAGCTTTCTTT	CASSLASTRNTEAFF
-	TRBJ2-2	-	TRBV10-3	TGTGCCATCAGTGCAGGGACTTCAACCGGGGAGCTGTTTTTT	CAISAGTSTGELFF
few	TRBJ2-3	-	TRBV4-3	TGCGCCAGCAGCCAAGATTCCCCCGATACGCAGTATTTT	CASSQDSPDTQYF
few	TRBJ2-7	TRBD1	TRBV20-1	TGCAGTGCGGGACAGGCAAAACACGAGCAGTACTTC	CSAGQAKHEQYF
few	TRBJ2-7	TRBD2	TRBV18	TGTGCCAGCTCGCTAACAGGACTAGCGGGTTCCTACGAGCAGTACTTC	CASSLTGLAGSYEQYF
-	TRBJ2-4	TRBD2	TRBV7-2	TGTGCCAGCAGCTTAGTTCTTAGCGGGTCGGGCATTCAGTACTTC	CASSLVLSGSGIQYF
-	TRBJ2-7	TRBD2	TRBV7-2	TGTGCCAGCAGCTACGGACTAGCGGGAAATCTCGAGCAGTACTTC	CASSYGLAGNLEQYF
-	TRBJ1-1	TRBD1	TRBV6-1	TGTGCCAGCAGTCGGACAGGGCAGGTCGGCACTGAAGCTTTCTTT	CASSRTGQVGTEAFF
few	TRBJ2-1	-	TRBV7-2	TGTGCCAGCAGCTTGATGACAGGTTACAATGAGCAGTTCTTC	CASSLMTGYNEQFF
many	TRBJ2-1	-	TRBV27	TGTGCCAGCAGTTTATGGGGAGAGCAGTTCTTC	CASSLWGEQFF
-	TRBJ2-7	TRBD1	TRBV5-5	TGTGCCAGCAGCACTGGGACAGGGGGTTTGTACGAGCAGTACTTC	CASSTGTGGLYEQYF
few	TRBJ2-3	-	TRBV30	TGTGCCTGGACAGGGGGGTCGACAGATACGCAGTATTTT	CAWTGGSTDTQYF
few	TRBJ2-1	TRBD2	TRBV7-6	TGTGCCAGCAGCTTTGCCAAACTCGCCGGACTAGGGTCCTCTGATGAGCAGTTCTTC	CASSFAKLAGLGSSDEQFF
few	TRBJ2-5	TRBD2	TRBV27	TGTGCCAGCAAGTGGCTAGCGGGAGATCGTGCCGAGACCCAGTACTTC	CASKWLAGDRAETQYF
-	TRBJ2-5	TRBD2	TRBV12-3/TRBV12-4	TGTGCCAGCAGCCGTACTAGCGGGAGACGGCTTGGGACCCAGTACTTC	CASSRTSGRRLGTQYF
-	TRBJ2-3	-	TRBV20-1	TGCAGTGCCCATTTCCGGGGCCCAGATACGCAGTATTTT	CSAHFRGPDTQYF
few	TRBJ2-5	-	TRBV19	TGTGCCAGTAGTATTTCGGTCGCGACGGAGACCCAGTACTTC	CASSISVATETQYF
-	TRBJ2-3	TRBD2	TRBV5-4	TGTGCCAGCAGCTCCCGTGGGGGGAGGGCCGCGGTTCGTAGCACAGATACGCAGTATTTT	CASSSRGGRAAVRSTDTQYF
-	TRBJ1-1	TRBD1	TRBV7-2	TGTGCCAGCAGCTCAAGGGGGCGCAGCACTGAAGCTTTCTTT	CASSSRGRSTEAFF
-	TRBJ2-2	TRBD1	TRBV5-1	TGCGCCAGCAGCTCGGACAGGGCCTCAGGGGAGCTGTTTTTT	CASSSDRASGELFF
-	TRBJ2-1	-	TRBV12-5	TGTGCTAGTGGTTTGGACACCGCAGGGGGGAAAGATGAAAATGAGCAGTTCTTC	CASGLDTAGGKDENEQFF
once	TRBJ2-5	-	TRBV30	TGTGCCTGGAACTATAGGCGGGAGACCCAGTACTTC	CAWNYRRETQYF
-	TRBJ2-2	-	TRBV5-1	TGCGCCAGCAGCTTGGAGAGACACACCGGGGAGCTGTTTTTT	CASSLERHTGELFF
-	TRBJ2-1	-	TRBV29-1	TGCAGCGTCACCGGGACTGGGGTCCCTGAGCAGTTCTTC	CSVTGTGVPEQFF